The rows below give T cell receptor beta chains drawn from one sample of a study of T cell responses to AZD1222 COVID-19 vaccine. Produced via immunoSEQ multiplex PCR; TCRdb's table is partial and in-frame only. The sample records 90,000 to 120,000 clones, around 90% being singletons. The source material was peripheral blood, sampled on day 0 of AZD1222 vaccination. These receptors were collected from an adult in good health. CDR3s leave out the opening cysteine and the closing phenylalanine or tryptophan. D genes are given only for firm matches. Size tells how often a clone was seen (once, few, many) or the class of an expanded clone, and some rows leave it out.

J gene: TRBJ2-7; D gene: NA; CDR3 length: 10; V gene: TRBV28; clone size: NA; CDR3 protein: ASSQTGREQY
J gene: TRBJ1-5; D gene: TRBD1; CDR3 length: 13; V gene: TRBV2; clone size: NA; CDR3 protein: ASSEGQARNQPQH
J gene: TRBJ2-7; D gene: NA; CDR3 length: 13; V gene: TRBV27; clone size: NA; CDR3 protein: ASSLSRGLGYEQY
J gene: TRBJ1-3; D gene: NA; CDR3 length: 11; V gene: TRBV6-1; clone size: NA; CDR3 protein: ASSDRRGGTIY
J gene: TRBJ1-4; D gene: NA; CDR3 length: 13; V gene: TRBV15; clone size: NA; CDR3 protein: ATADRPATNEKLF
J gene: TRBJ1-2; D gene: NA; CDR3 length: 11; V gene: TRBV12-3/TRBV12-4; clone size: NA; CDR3 protein: VKLGRLNYGYT
J gene: TRBJ2-7; D gene: NA; CDR3 length: 12; V gene: TRBV9; clone size: NA; CDR3 protein: ASSVGHLSYEQY
J gene: TRBJ1-2; D gene: NA; CDR3 length: 13; V gene: TRBV27; clone size: NA; CDR3 protein: ASSLSPLLSSGYT
J gene: TRBJ2-3; D gene: NA; CDR3 length: 12; V gene: TRBV11-2; clone size: NA; CDR3 protein: ASSPGTSTDTQY
J gene: TRBJ1-2; D gene: NA; CDR3 length: 12; V gene: TRBV5-8; clone size: NA; CDR3 protein: ASSTDSISYGYT
J gene: TRBJ2-1; D gene: NA; CDR3 length: 14; V gene: TRBV5-6; clone size: NA; CDR3 protein: ASSLGRGVRYNEQF
J gene: TRBJ2-5; D gene: TRBD1; CDR3 length: 12; V gene: TRBV7-6; clone size: NA; CDR3 protein: ASSSGTGPRTQY
J gene: TRBJ1-2; D gene: TRBD1; CDR3 length: 11; V gene: TRBV6-5; clone size: NA; CDR3 protein: ASRMRTGGGYT
J gene: TRBJ2-7; D gene: TRBD2; CDR3 length: 14; V gene: TRBV2; clone size: NA; CDR3 protein: ASSALAGLTLREQY
J gene: TRBJ2-2; D gene: TRBD2; CDR3 length: 14; V gene: TRBV18; clone size: NA; CDR3 protein: ASSPPTSENTGELF
J gene: TRBJ2-2; D gene: NA; CDR3 length: 11; V gene: TRBV19; clone size: few; CDR3 protein: ASGYKNSGELF
J gene: TRBJ2-1; D gene: NA; CDR3 length: 10; V gene: TRBV11-2; clone size: NA; CDR3 protein: ASSPTSHEQF
J gene: TRBJ1-2; D gene: TRBD1; CDR3 length: 13; V gene: TRBV6-5; clone size: once; CDR3 protein: ASRSDREGGYGYT
J gene: TRBJ1-5; D gene: NA; CDR3 length: 13; V gene: TRBV19; clone size: NA; CDR3 protein: ASSIERGVNQPQH
J gene: TRBJ1-4; D gene: NA; CDR3 length: 15; V gene: TRBV4-1; clone size: NA; CDR3 protein: ASSQIRGTRSNEKLF
J gene: TRBJ1-2; D gene: NA; CDR3 length: 11; V gene: TRBV6-5; clone size: NA; CDR3 protein: ASSQQQSSGYT
J gene: TRBJ2-2; D gene: NA; CDR3 length: 14; V gene: TRBV7-2; clone size: NA; CDR3 protein: ASSPRVDLNTGELF